Below are 7 T cell receptor beta chains sequenced from a single sample in a study of blood T cell repertoires in COVID-19. Only in-frame clones appear in the TCRdb table, and some are missing; sequencing was by immunoSEQ multiplex PCR. The data show 150,000 to 200,000 clones, 83% seen once. The sequenced sample consisted of peripheral blood. The receptors derive from a woman of 80 years or more with acute or convalescent COVID-19.

This clone was recorded once. The rearrangement uses TRBV7-2 and TRBJ1-5, with D maybe TRBD1 (5 bases). The CDR3 is 15 residues long. The V gene's germline CDR1 is SGHTA and CDR2 FQGNSA. Trimming left V 0 bases short and J 6 bases short, with 12 bases between. This CDR3 reads CASSLASQGTQPQHF. The CDR3 DNA reads TGTGCCAGCAGCTTAGCGTCCCAGGGAACTCAGCCCCAGCATTTT.

This clone was counted only a few times. V is TRBV6-6 and J is TRBJ1-6; D gene unclear. Trimming took off 0 bases at V and 7 bases at J, with 10 bases between the two ends. Germline lookup yields CDR1 MNHNY and CDR2 SVGAGI (reference sequence). The CDR3 loop spans 15 amino acids. The chain's CDR3 is CASSYSRSRNSPLHF. The CDR3 DNA is TGTGCCAGCAGTTACTCGAGGAGCCGAAATTCACCCCTCCACTTT.

This clone was observed a few times. The chain uses TRBV3-1 (or the pseudogene TRBV3-2) and TRBJ1-1; 9 bases line up with TRBD1. From germline, CDR1 is LGHDT and CDR2 YNNKEL (reference sequence). Losses at the gene ends were 7 bases for V and 5 bases for J; bases not matched to a gene: 5. The CDR3 totals 13 residues. The CDR3 region is CASTLQGATEAFF. The CDR3, as DNA: TGTGCCAGCACCCTACAGGGGGCGACTGAAGCTTTCTTT.

J is TRBJ2-1 and V is TRBV29-1; unclear D gene. V lost 5 bases and J lost 9, with 14 bases in between. CDR1 and CDR2 (germline): SQVTM, ANQGSEA. The CDR3 has 12 residues. CDR3 sequence (DNA): TGCAGCGTTTCGGTCGCTTCCCGTGAGCAGTTCTTC. Protein sequence: CSVSVASREQFF.

The chain is built from TRBV3-1 (or the pseudogene TRBV3-2) and TRBJ2-7; no reliable D call. Germline CDR1 is LGHDT and CDR2 is YNNKEL (reference sequence). The CDR3 runs 15 residues. V lost 0 bases and J lost 0, with 9 bases in between. CDR3 DNA: TGTGCCAGCAGCCAAGACCTAGGTCCCTCCTACGAGCAGTACTTC. Amino acid sequence: CASSQDLGPSYEQYF.

This clone was counted between two and nine times. This sequence joins TRBV3-1 (or the pseudogene TRBV3-2) and TRBJ2-5; D might be TRBD2 (6 bases). The V end was cut by 2 bases, the J end by 4 bases, with 23 bases between. The germline V gene encodes CDR1 LGHDT and CDR2 YNNKEL (reference sequence). The CDR3 extends over 18 amino acids. The CDR3 sequence is CASSQPLVGGMGPETQYF. CDR3 in DNA: TGTGCCAGCAGCCAACCCCTGGTGGGGGGAATGGGGCCAGAGACCCAGTACTTC.

This chain links TRBV30 with TRBJ2-1; the match to TRBD2 covers 8 bases. The length of the CDR3 is 13 residues. The J segment lost 6 bases and the V segment lost 3 bases, leaving 4 bases of the junction unmatched. Germline CDR1 GTSNPN, CDR2 SVGIG (reference sequence). DNA of the CDR3: TGTGCCTGGAGAAGCGGGAGCGGCAATGAGCAGTTCTTC. Translated, it gives CAWRSGSGNEQFF.